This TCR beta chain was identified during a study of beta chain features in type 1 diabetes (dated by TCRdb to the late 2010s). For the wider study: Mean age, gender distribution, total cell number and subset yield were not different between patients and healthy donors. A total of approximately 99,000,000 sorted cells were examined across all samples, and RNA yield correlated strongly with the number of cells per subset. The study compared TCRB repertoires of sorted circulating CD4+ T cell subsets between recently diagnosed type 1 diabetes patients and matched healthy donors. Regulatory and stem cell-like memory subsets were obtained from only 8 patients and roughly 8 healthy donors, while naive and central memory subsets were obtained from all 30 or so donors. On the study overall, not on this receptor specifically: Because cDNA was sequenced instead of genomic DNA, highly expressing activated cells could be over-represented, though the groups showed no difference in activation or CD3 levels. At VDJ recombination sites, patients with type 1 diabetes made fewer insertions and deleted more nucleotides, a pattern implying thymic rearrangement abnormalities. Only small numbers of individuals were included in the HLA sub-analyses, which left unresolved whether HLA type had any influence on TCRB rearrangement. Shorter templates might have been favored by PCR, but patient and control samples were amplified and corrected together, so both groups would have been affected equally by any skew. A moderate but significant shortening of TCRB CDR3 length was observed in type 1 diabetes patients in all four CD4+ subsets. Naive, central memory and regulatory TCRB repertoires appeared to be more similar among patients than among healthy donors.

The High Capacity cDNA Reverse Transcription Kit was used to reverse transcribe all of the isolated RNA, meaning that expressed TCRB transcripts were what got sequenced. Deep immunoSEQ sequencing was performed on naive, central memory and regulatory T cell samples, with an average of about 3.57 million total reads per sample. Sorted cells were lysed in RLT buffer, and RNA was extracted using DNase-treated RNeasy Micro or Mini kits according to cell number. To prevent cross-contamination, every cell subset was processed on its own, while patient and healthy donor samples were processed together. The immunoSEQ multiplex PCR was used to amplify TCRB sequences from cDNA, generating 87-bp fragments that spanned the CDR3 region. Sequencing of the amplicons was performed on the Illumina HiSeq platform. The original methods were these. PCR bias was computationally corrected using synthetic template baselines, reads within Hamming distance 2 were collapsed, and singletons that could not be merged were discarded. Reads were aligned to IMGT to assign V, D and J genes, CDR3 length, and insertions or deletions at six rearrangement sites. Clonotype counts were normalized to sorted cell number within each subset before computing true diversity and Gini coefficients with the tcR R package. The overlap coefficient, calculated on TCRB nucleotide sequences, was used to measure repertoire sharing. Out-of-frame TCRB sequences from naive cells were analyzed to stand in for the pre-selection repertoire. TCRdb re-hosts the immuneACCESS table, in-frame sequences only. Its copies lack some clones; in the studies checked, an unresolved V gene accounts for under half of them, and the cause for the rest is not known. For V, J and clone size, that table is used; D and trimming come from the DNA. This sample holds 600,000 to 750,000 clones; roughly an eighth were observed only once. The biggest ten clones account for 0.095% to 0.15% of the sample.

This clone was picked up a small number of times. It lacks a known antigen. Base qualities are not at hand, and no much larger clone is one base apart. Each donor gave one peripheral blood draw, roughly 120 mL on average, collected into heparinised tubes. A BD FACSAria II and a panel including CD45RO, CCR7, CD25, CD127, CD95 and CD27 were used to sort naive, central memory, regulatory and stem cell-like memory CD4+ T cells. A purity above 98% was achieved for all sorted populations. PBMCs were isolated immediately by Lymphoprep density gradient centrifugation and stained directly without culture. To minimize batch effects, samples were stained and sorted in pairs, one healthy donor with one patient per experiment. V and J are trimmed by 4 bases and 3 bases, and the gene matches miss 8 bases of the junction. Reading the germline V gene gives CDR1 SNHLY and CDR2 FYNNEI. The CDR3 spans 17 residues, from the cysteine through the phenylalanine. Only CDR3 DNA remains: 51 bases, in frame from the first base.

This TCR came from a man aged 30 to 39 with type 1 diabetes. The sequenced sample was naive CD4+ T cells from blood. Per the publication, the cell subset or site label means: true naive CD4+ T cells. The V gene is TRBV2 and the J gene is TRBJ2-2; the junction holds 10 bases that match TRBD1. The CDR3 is CASSGRDRGLDTGELFF. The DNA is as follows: TGTGCCAGCAGTGGGAGAGACAGGGGGCTGGACACCGGGGAGCTGTTTTTT.